The source of this T cell receptor (beta chain) is a study of blood T cell repertoires in COVID-19. Measured with immunoSEQ multiplex PCR; TCRdb has only the in-frame clones, and not every one. This table has a few hundred thousand clones, roughly 90% appearing once. J was trimmed by 6 bases and V by 1 base; bases with no gene match: 11. Germline CDR1 is SGHTA and CDR2 is FQGNSA. The CDR3 is 16 amino acids. This clone has only a few counts. This TCR was recovered from a man in his forties with acute or convalescent COVID-19. The chain recombines TRBV7-2 with TRBJ2-7, with TRBD2 matching 8 bases. Sequenced material: peripheral blood. The CDR3 nucleotides are TGTGCCAGCAGCTTAGACAGCGGGGGTTCTGTCGTCGAGCAGTACTTC. Translated: CASSLDSGGSVVEQYF. Looking up the rest from reference TRBV7-2 and TRBJ2-7 gives the full variable domain: GAGVSQSPSNKVTEKGKDVELRCDPISGHTALYWYRQSLGQGLEFLIYFQGNSAPDKSGLPSDRFSAERTGGSVSTLTIQRTQQEDSAVYLCASSLDSGGSVVEQYFGPGTRLTVT.